This T cell receptor beta chain emerged from a study of vaccination effects on CD4 cells after COVID-19 (dated by TCRdb to between 2021 and 2023). Study-wide context: Two doses of either the BNT162b2 or the mRNA-1273 mRNA SARS-CoV-2 vaccine were administered to participants. Pre-vaccine samples were drawn from a couple of convalescent patients 16 days and one week before the first dose, at 142 and 148 days after COVID-19 diagnosis. SARS-CoV-2 spike-specific CD4+ TCR repertoires were compared before and after mRNA vaccination in COVID-19 convalescent patients and in infection-naive vaccine recipients. Altogether, some ten COVID-19 convalescent patients and a few SARS-CoV-2-naive healthy vaccine recipients made up the full study. The Oncomine TCR Beta short-read assay on an Illumina iSeq 100 was used to sequence cultures from other donors in the study.

Worth noting for this clone: This receptor's antigen is unknown. Qualities for individual bases were not recorded, and no much larger clone is one base off.

Overall study results and their limits: Both infection-induced and vaccine-induced clones contracted markedly at late post-vaccination timepoints, which is consistent with waning T cell responses. Among convalescent patients, the spike-reactive repertoire after vaccination was made up mainly of new vaccine-induced clones that were largely distinct from the clones induced by infection. Limitations of the study were the small number of convalescent patients and the absence of early post-infection timepoints.

In the ViraFEST assay, PBMC were stimulated with viral peptide pools, and TCR sequencing was then used to find antigen-specific CD4+ T cell clonotypes based on their expansion. After approximately eleven days of culture, CD4+ T cells were isolated with the EasySep CD4+ T cell isolation kit. Convalescent patients had PCR-confirmed SARS-CoV-2 infection between March and December 2020, before Alpha, Beta and Delta variants emerged in the United States. Two million PBMC per well were cultured in IMDM with around 5% human AB serum, roughly 11 IU/ml IL-2 and gentamicin, plus 10 ug/ml peptides. On days 3 and 7, half of the culture medium was replaced with fresh IL-2-containing medium. Unless noted otherwise, every peptide stimulation condition was cultured in triplicate wells. Using Ficoll-Paque Plus gradient centrifugation, PBMC were separated from whole blood and then either used fresh or cryopreserved at -140C. The overlapping peptide pools covered the spike proteins of SARS-CoV-2 and of the common cold coronaviruses HCoV-NL63, HCoV-OC43 and HCoV-229E. Genomic DNA was extracted from cultured CD4+ T cells with the QIAamp micro DNA kit.

To prepare the library, the immunoSEQ multiplex PCR assay was applied. DNA from the cultured, isolated CD4+ T cells was subjected to TCR beta CDR3 sequencing. The study's own analysis went as follows. Non-productive TCR sequences were removed and reads were trimmed to the CDR3 region, keeping CDR3s of at least 7 amino acids. The MANAFEST web app was used to pick out antigen-specific clonotypes by comparing their expansion in peptide wells with that in reference cultures. To be called positive, a clone needed expansion at FDR<0.05 compared with the reference and with all other wells, an odds ratio greater than 5, and a frequency greater than 0.1% in two replicate wells. A clonotype was called cross-reactive if it was significantly expanded both in SARS-CoV-2 spike wells and in at least one common cold coronavirus spike condition. Levenshtein distance calculated with the stringdist R package was used to assess CDR3 similarity, and unrooted trees were constructed with ape in R 3.6.1. The immuneACCESS repertoire file appears here via TCRdb, limited to in-frame rearrangements. These files lack a portion of the clones; in checked studies, under half of the deficit traces to unresolved V genes, and the cause of the others is not known. V, J and clone size reflect that table, while D and trimming were determined from the DNA. This sample has about 36,000 clones in its table, and about 73% of those were observed once. Of the sample, over 15% falls within the top ten clones.

The CDR3 sequence holds 14 residues, the cysteine and phenylalanine included. Solely the CDR3 DNA is kept, with 42 bases framed from the first base. CDR1 and CDR2, looked up from the germline V gene, are KGHSH and LQKENI. Ends trimmed: V by 0 bases, J by 13 bases; bases unmatched to a gene: 6. The sequence derives from a human donor who had a prior SARS-CoV-2 infection. The chain is made from TRBV18 and TRBJ2-5, and TRBD2 matches 12 of the central bases. This specimen was CD4+ T cells from PBMCs cultured with HCoV-NL63 spike peptides, taken before COVID-19 vaccination. The cell subset or site label for this specimen denotes: HCoV-NL63 spike overlapping peptide pool stimulation. The sequenced DNA is TGTGCCAGCTCACCACCGACTAGCGGGGGACCACCGTACTTC. Its translation reads: CASSPPTSGGPPYF.